This T cell receptor beta chain is from a study of T cells in narcolepsy. Data came from immunoSEQ multiplex PCR; TCRdb stores just in-frame clones and leaves some out. The table lists about 27,000 clones, about 84% of them singletons. Regarding this clone: The antigen is not known. Other nucleotide sequences from this sample produce the same CDR3.

V lost 3 bases to trimming and J lost 3 bases; unmatched junction nucleotides: 1. The germline V gene encodes CDR1 SGHNT and CDR2 YENEEA. The CDR3 runs to 15 residues. Findings of the study overall: Comparing one patient's CSF and blood CD4+ clonotypes highlighted HCRT- and TRIB2-specific autoreactive clonotypes. Autoreactive clonotypes reportedly recurred in blood of same and different patients, not controls.

The TCR sequence derives from a human donor with narcolepsy. The gene calls are TRBV11-3 and TRBJ2-1; TRBD2 aligns across 11 bases. Material for sequencing was CD45RA- memory CD4+ T cells from PBMCs. Here the CDR3 reads CASSFSGGDYNEQFF. The CDR3 nucleotides are TGTGCCAGCAGCTTTAGCGGGGGGGACTACAATGAGCAGTTCTTC. Together with reference TRBV11-3 and TRBJ2-1, the CDR3 gives the full variable domain: EAGVVQSPRYKIIEKKQPVAFWCNPISGHNTLYWYLQNLGQGPELLIRYENEEAVDDSQLPKDRFSAERLKGVDSTLKIQPAELGDSAVYLCASSFSGGDYNEQFFGPGTRLTVL.